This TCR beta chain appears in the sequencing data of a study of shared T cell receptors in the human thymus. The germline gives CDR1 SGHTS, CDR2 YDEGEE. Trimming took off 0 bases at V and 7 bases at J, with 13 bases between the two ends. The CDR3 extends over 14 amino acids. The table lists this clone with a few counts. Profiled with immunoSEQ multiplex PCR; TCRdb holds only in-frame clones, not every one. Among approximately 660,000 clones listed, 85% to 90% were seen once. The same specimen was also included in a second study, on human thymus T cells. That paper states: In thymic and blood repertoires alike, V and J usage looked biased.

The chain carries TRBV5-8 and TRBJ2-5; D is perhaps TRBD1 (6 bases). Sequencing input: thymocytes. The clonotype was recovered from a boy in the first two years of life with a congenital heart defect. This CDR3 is CASSLETGLGTQYF. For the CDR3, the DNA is TGTGCCAGCAGCTTGGAGACAGGCCTAGGGACCCAGTACTTC.